Shown below are 7 T cell receptor beta chains from a single sample sequenced in a study of early stage breast cancer tumors. Assay: immunoSEQ multiplex PCR; the TCRdb copy retains only in-frame clones and omits some. The sample has about 36,000 clones, over 70% seen once. Sample: blood. These receptors were obtained from a person aged 55 to 75 with breast cancer.

This clone was seen more than once but under ten times. The chain uses TRBV5-4 and TRBJ1-2; no definite D call. CDR1 and CDR2 from the germline V gene are SGHNT and YYREEE (reference sequence). V was pared by 4 bases and J by 4 bases, with 11 bases between. The CDR3 length is 13 residues. CDR3 coding DNA: TGTGCCAGCAGCACGGATTTCGTCTATGGCTACACCTTC. It codes for CASSTDFVYGYTF.

The chain is built from TRBV19 and TRBJ1-5; D is unclear. CDR1 and CDR2 from the germline V gene are LNHDA and SQIVND (reference sequence). Trimming took off 3 bases at V and 7 bases at J, with 13 bases between the two ends. CDR3 length equals 14 residues. CDR3 sequence: CASSISLGQQPQHF. The CDR3, as DNA: TGTGCCAGTAGTATCTCCCTTGGGCAACAGCCCCAGCATTTT.

The chain links TRBV11-1 to TRBJ1-1; 7 positions match TRBD1. CDR1 is SGHAT, CDR2 FQDESV, per germline (reference sequence). The V and J ends lost 5 bases and 4 bases, in that order; junction bases with no gene match: 7. This CDR3 is built from 14 residues. The CDR3 loop is CASSVRDSTTEAFF. In DNA form, the CDR3 reads TGTGCCAGCAGCGTCCGGGACAGCACCACTGAAGCTTTCTTT.

This rearrangement joins TRBV9 to TRBJ1-3; TRBD1 matches 7 bases. The CDR3 length is 16 residues. Trimming at V came to 1 base and at J to 0 bases, leaving 4 bases not matched to a gene. Germline CDR1 and CDR2: SGDLS and YYNGEE. CDR3 nucleotides: TGTGCCAGCAGCGTAACGGGACAGTTCTCTGGAAACACCATATATTTT. It codes for CASSVTGQFSGNTIYF.

The CDR3 loop is CASSPRTGNNEKLFF. DNA for the CDR3: TGTGCCAGCAGCCCCCGGACAGGGAATAATGAAAAACTGTTTTTT. The chain has TRBV7-2 and TRBJ1-4; 8 bases match TRBD1. Per the germline V gene, CDR1 is SGHTA and CDR2 is FQGNSA. This CDR3 is 15 amino acids long. V lost 5 bases and J lost 4; bases outside the gene matches: 6.

This clone turned up a few times. V is TRBV19 and J is TRBJ1-1; 9 bases align to TRBD1. The CDR3 sequence is 13 residues long. Germline V gene sequence: CDR1 LNHDA, CDR2 SQIVND (reference sequence). The junction had 1 base not matched to a gene; V was cut back by 7 bases and J by 1 base. CDR3 bases: TGTGCCAGTACGGACAGGGGGAACACTGAAGCTTTCTTT. Protein: CASTDRGNTEAFF.

The chain carries TRBV6-5 and TRBJ2-3; D is perhaps TRBD1 (5 bases). Germline CDR1 and CDR2: MNHEY and SVGAGI. Between the trimmed V and J ends, which lost 5 bases and 2 bases, there was a span of 8 bases. The CDR3 has 13 amino acids. CDR3 DNA sequence: TGTGCCAGCAGTCTCGGACACACAGATACGCAGTATTTT. Its protein product is CASSLGHTDTQYF.